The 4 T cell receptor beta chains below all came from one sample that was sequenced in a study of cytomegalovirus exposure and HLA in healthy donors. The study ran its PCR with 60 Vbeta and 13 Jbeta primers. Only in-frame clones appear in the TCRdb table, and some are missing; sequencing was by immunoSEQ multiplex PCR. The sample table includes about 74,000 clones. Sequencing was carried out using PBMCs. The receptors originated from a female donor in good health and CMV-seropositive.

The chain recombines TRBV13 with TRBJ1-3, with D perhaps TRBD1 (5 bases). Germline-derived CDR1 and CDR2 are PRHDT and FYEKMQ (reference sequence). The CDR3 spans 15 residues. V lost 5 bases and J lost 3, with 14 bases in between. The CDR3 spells CASSRDFGIGNTIYF. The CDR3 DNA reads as TGTGCCAGCAGCAGGGACTTCGGGATTGGAAACACCATATATTTT.

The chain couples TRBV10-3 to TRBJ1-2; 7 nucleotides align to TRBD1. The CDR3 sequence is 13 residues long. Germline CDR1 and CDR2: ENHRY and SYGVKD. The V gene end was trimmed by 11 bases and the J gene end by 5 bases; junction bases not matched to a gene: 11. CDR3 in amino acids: CAAKGQLYYGYTF. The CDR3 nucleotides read TGTGCCGCAAAGGGACAGCTCTATTATGGCTACACCTTC.

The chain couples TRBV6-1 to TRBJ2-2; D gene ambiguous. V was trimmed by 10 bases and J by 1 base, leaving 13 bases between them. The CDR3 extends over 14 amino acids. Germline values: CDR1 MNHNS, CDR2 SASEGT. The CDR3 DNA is TGTGCCATCCTTGTACTCATGAACACCGGGGAGCTGTTTTTT. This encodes CAILVLMNTGELFF.

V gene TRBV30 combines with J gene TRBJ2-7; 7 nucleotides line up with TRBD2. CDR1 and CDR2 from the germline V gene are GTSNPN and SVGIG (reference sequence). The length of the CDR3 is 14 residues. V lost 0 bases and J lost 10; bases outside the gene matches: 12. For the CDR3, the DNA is TGTGCCTGGAGTGTGAGTCGGGGACTAAGCGGACAGTACTTC. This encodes CAWSVSRGLSGQYF. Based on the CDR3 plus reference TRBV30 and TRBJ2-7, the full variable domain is SQTIHQWPATLVQPVGSPLSLECTVEGTSNPNLYWYRQAAGRGLQLLFYSVGIGQISSEVPQNLSASRPQDRQFILSSKKLLLSDSGFYLCAWSVSRGLSGQYFGPGTRLTVT.